The rows below give T cell receptor beta chains drawn from one sample of a study of beta chain features in type 1 diabetes. Here immunoSEQ multiplex PCR was the method, and the copy in TCRdb shows in-frame clones only, minus some. The profile shows 310,000 or so clones, roughly 8% of them singletons. Specimen: central memory CD4+ T cells from blood. The receptors come from a woman between 18 and 29 years old in good health. The CDR3 runs from the conserved cysteine through the conserved F or W. D genes are given only for firm matches. Some rows have no size entry. The others give once, few or many, or a class for an expanded clone.

NA TRBJ2-1 TRBD2 TRBV7-8 CASRGGWLAGGGEQFF TGTGCCAGCAGGGGGGGCTGGCTAGCGGGAGGTGGGGAGCAGTTCTTC
NA TRBJ2-1 TRBD2 TRBV4-3 CASSQRFGGRFDEQFF TGCGCCAGCAGCCAAAGGTTCGGCGGGAGGTTTGATGAGCAGTTCTTC
NA TRBJ1-4 TRBD1 TRBV15 CATSRDRGFNEKLFF TGTGCCACCAGCAGAGACAGGGGGTTTAATGAAAAACTGTTTTTT
NA TRBJ1-5 NA TRBV6-5 CASSTGRVGGQPQHF TGTGCCAGCAGTACTGGCAGGGTAGGGGGTCAGCCCCAGCATTTT
NA TRBJ2-1 NA TRBV15 CATSRDLGGDEQFF TGTGCCACCAGCAGAGATTTGGGGGGCGATGAGCAGTTCTTC
few TRBJ2-3 NA TRBV5-1 CASSLVGSADTQYF TGCGCCAGCAGCTTGGTTGGCAGTGCAGATACGCAGTATTTT
few TRBJ1-4 NA TRBV29-1 CSAADGKREKLFF TGCAGCGCCGCGGACGGGAAAAGGGAAAAACTGTTTTTT
NA TRBJ2-3 NA TRBV28 CASSSPGGNGTDTQYF TGTGCCAGCAGCTCCCCTGGGGGAAACGGGACAGATACGCAGTATTTT
few TRBJ1-5 NA TRBV6-1 CASSEVPAQPQHF TGTGCCAGCAGTGAAGTTCCCGCTCAGCCCCAGCATTTT
NA TRBJ1-3 NA TRBV7-9 CASRLSSGNTIYF TGTGCCAGCCGTTTGAGCTCTGGAAACACCATATATTTT
NA TRBJ2-2 NA TRBV5-6 CASSTSLISDTGELFF TGTGCCAGCAGCACCAGCCTAATCTCGGACACCGGGGAGCTGTTTTTT
NA TRBJ2-5 TRBD1 TRBV7-9 CASSLDGTVQETQYF TGTGCCAGCAGCTTAGACGGGACAGTACAAGAGACCCAGTACTTC
NA TRBJ1-2 TRBD1 TRBV5-1 CASSNYGTVGYTF TGCGCCAGCAGCAACTACGGGACAGTCGGCTACACCTTC
NA TRBJ1-1 NA TRBV7-6 CASSLARGTTNTEAFF TGTGCCAGCAGCTTAGCGCGGGGGACAACTAACACTGAAGCTTTCTTT
few TRBJ2-3 TRBD2 TRBV11-2 CASSPLTSSLTDTQYF TGTGCCAGCAGCCCGCTGACTAGCTCGCTCACAGATACGCAGTATTTT
many TRBJ2-1 NA TRBV18 CASSLTQVSNNEQFF TGTGCCAGCTCACTGACACAAGTGAGTAACAATGAGCAGTTCTTC
few TRBJ2-1 NA TRBV9 CASSVGFGDPSENEQFF TGTGCCAGCAGCGTAGGTTTTGGGGATCCATCGGAGAATGAGCAGTTCTTC
NA TRBJ2-1 NA TRBV11-3 CASSSGSNEQFF TGTGCCAGTTCATCGGGGAGCAATGAGCAGTTCTTC
few TRBJ1-5 TRBD1 TRBV4-2 CASSQAQGALGSNQPQHF TGTGCCAGCAGCCAAGCCCAGGGGGCTTTAGGCAGCAATCAGCCCCAGCATTTT
few TRBJ2-2 NA TRBV5-4 CASSLVNTGELFF TGTGCCAGCAGCTTGGTGAACACCGGGGAGCTGTTTTTT
NA TRBJ2-7 NA TRBV19 CARDFGEQYF TGTGCCAGGGACTTCGGCGAGCAGTACTTC
many TRBJ1-5 NA TRBV28 CASSRPGQPQHF TGTGCCAGCAGTAGACCAGGCCAGCCCCAGCATTTT
few TRBJ1-5 NA TRBV11-2 CASSSGPIGSNQPQHF TGTGCCAGCAGCTCAGGACCCATAGGGAGCAATCAGCCCCAGCATTTT
few TRBJ2-5 NA TRBV6-1 CASSGSRGGQETQYF TGTGCCAGCAGTGGGTCCAGGGGGGGGCAAGAGACCCAGTACTTC
few TRBJ1-2 NA TRBV5-1 CASSLGDRNYGYTF TGCGCCAGCAGCTTGGGTGACAGGAATTATGGCTACACCTTC
many TRBJ2-7 TRBD1 TRBV28 CASRDRQGFYEQYF TGTGCCAGCAGAGATAGACAGGGATTCTACGAGCAGTACTTC
many TRBJ2-1 NA TRBV7-2 CASREGALGEQFF TGTGCCAGCAGAGAAGGGGCCCTGGGTGAGCAGTTCTTC
NA TRBJ1-5 TRBD1 TRBV28 CASRGFGQGGSQPQHF TGTGCCAGCAGGGGCTTCGGACAGGGTGGAAGTCAGCCCCAGCATTTT
NA TRBJ2-7 NA TRBV11-2 CASSFGGSYEQYF TGTGCCAGCAGCTTTGGCGGCTCCTACGAGCAGTACTTC
few TRBJ2-5 NA TRBV4-3 CASSQDAPRGSWQETQYF TGCGCCAGCAGCCAAGATGCGCCCCGGGGGAGTTGGCAAGAGACCCAGTACTTC
many TRBJ2-7 NA TRBV7-2 CASSLSGVNYEQYF TGTGCCAGCAGCTTATCAGGGGTGAACTACGAGCAGTACTTC
many TRBJ1-2 NA TRBV7-2 CASSTDGLYGYTF TGTGCCAGCAGCACGGACGGGTTATATGGCTACACCTTC
NA TRBJ1-2 TRBD1 TRBV4-2 CASSQEGPGQGVYGYTF TGTGCCAGCAGCCAAGAGGGCCCGGGACAGGGGGTCTATGGCTACACCTTC
few TRBJ2-7 NA TRBV6-5 CASKRTVTASYEQYF TGTGCCAGCAAAAGGACCGTCACGGCGTCCTACGAGCAGTACTTC
NA TRBJ2-2 NA TRBV6-1 CASKRGARTGELFF TGTGCCAGCAAGAGAGGGGCGCGTACCGGGGAGCTGTTTTTT
few TRBJ2-2 NA TRBV28 CASSLGYGYTGELFF TGTGCCAGCAGTTTAGGTTACGGGTACACCGGGGAGCTGTTTTTT
NA TRBJ2-1 NA TRBV4-1 CASSRSTPYNEQFF TGCGCCAGCAGCCGATCGACACCTTACAATGAGCAGTTCTTC
NA TRBJ2-7 NA TRBV7-9 CASSFRGSGGYEQYF TGTGCCAGCAGCTTTAGAGGGAGCGGCGGCTACGAGCAGTACTTC
few TRBJ2-1 NA TRBV14 CASSQDPGSSYNEQFF TGTGCCAGCAGCCAAGACCCGGGTAGCTCCTACAATGAGCAGTTCTTC
NA TRBJ2-7 TRBD1 TRBV7-2 CASSSQGGRYSSYEQYF TGTGCCAGCAGCTCCCAAGGGGGCCGGTATAGCTCCTACGAGCAGTACTTC
few TRBJ1-2 TRBD1 TRBV6-5 CASSPGGANYGYTF TGTGCCAGCAGTCCAGGGGGAGCTAACTATGGCTACACCTTC
once TRBJ2-6 NA TRBV27 CASSLWAEGSGANVLTF TGTGCCAGCAGTTTGTGGGCGGAGGGCTCTGGGGCCAACGTCCTGACTTTC
NA TRBJ2-2 TRBD2 TRBV6-9 CASSAGKREGFTGELFF TGTGCCAGCTCCGCCGGGAAGCGGGAGGGCTTTACCGGGGAGCTGTTTTTT
NA TRBJ2-1 NA TRBV19 CASSPLGVVPNNEQFF TGTGCCAGTAGTCCCTTGGGTGTGGTCCCTAACAATGAGCAGTTCTTC
NA TRBJ2-5 NA TRBV7-2 CASTGRTQETQYF TGTGCCAGCACAGGACGGACACAAGAGACCCAGTACTTC
NA TRBJ1-1 NA TRBV27 CASSSMDGSLGPKQRAFF TGTGCCAGCAGTTCGATGGACGGCTCGTTAGGTCCGAAGCAGCGGGCTTTCTTT
many TRBJ2-7 TRBD2 TRBV7-3 CASSPSGSSYEQYF TGTGCCAGCAGCCCTAGCGGGAGCTCCTACGAGCAGTACTTC
few TRBJ2-4 NA TRBV5-1 CASSLATQATGNIQYF TGCGCCAGCAGCTTGGCTACACAGGCAACGGGAAACATTCAGTACTTC
few TRBJ2-1 TRBD2 TRBV28 CASSLAGGSYNEQFF TGTGCCAGCAGTTTGGCGGGGGGCTCCTACAATGAGCAGTTCTTC
few TRBJ1-1 TRBD1 TRBV5-1 CASSSGQGRGTEAFF TGCGCCAGCAGCTCGGGACAGGGTAGGGGCACTGAAGCTTTCTTT
few TRBJ2-5 TRBD1 TRBV4-2 CASSHGQGKETQYF TGTGCCAGCAGCCACGGACAGGGGAAAGAGACCCAGTACTTC
many TRBJ2-7 NA TRBV7-2 CASSLGQPVIEQYF TGTGCCAGCAGCTTAGGACAGCCAGTCATAGAGCAGTACTTC